Listed below are T cell receptor beta chains from one sample, sequenced in a study of blood T cell repertoires in COVID-19. TCRdb keeps only in-frame clones here, not all; method: immunoSEQ multiplex PCR. The sample lists about 270,000 clones, more than 80% occurring once. Sample: PBMCs or T cells enriched from blood (not recorded which). The receptors were sampled from a woman aged 25 to 39 with acute COVID-19. The CDR3 runs from the conserved cysteine through the conserved F or W. The order of the fields is clone size, V gene, J gene, D gene, CDR3 DNA, CDR3 protein. D genes are given only for firm matches. The size field is filled for only some rows; it gives once, few, many or a size class.

>-|TRBV2|TRBJ2-7|-
TGTGCCAGCAGCGAAACCGGGACACCTTACGAGCAGTACTTC
CASSETGTPYEQYF
>-|TRBV2|TRBJ1-5|TRBD1
TGTGCCAGCAGCGAAATGACAGGGAGCCAGCCCCAGCATTTT
CASSEMTGSQPQHF
>-|TRBV29-1|TRBJ1-1|-
TGCAGCGTTGATGGGAGGGGACTCGGGGAGACTGAAGCTTTCTTT
CSVDGRGLGETEAFF
>-|TRBV7-8|TRBJ1-2|-
TGTGCCAGCAGCCTACAAGAACAGGCCTATGGCTACACCTTC
CASSLQEQAYGYTF
>-|TRBV6-2/TRBV6-3|TRBJ1-2|TRBD1
TGTGCCAGCAGTGCTACCGGGACAGCCTATGGCTACACCTTC
CASSATGTAYGYTF
>-|TRBV7-3|TRBJ2-1|TRBD2
TGTGCCAGCAGCTTTAGCGGGAGCTACAATGAGCAGTTCTTC
CASSFSGSYNEQFF
>-|TRBV28|TRBJ2-7|-
TGTGCCAGCAGTTCAAGAGTCCTTGGCTCCTACGAGCAGTACTTC
CASSSRVLGSYEQYF
>once|TRBV7-2|TRBJ2-3|TRBD2
TGTGCCAGCAGCCCGGGGACTAGCGGGGTCGCAGATACGCAGTATTTT
CASSPGTSGVADTQYF
>-|TRBV3-1/TRBV3-2|TRBJ2-7|-
TGTGCCAGCAGCCAAGTACACAGCCCTTCCTACGAGCAGTACTTC
CASSQVHSPSYEQYF
>-|TRBV6-5|TRBJ2-7|TRBD2
TGTGCCAGCAGTCCACAACTAGCGGGAGGCTACGAGCAGTACTTC
CASSPQLAGGYEQYF
>-|TRBV5-6|TRBJ2-5|-
TGTGCCAGCAGCTTATATGAAGAGACCCAGTACTTC
CASSLYEETQYF
>-|TRBV18|TRBJ2-5|TRBD2
TGTGCCAGCTCTCGAACCGGGACTATGGAGACCCAGTACTTC
CASSRTGTMETQYF
>-|TRBV27|TRBJ2-2|TRBD2
TGTGCCAGCCGTAGCGGGGCGCACAACACCGGGGAGCTGTTTTTT
CASRSGAHNTGELFF
>-|TRBV27|TRBJ1-5|-
TGTTCAACAGCATGGGGGGGTGGTCAGCCCCAGCATTTT
CSTAWGGGQPQHF
>-|TRBV6-2/TRBV6-3|TRBJ2-1|TRBD2
TGTGCCAGCAGTTTTAGCGGGGTCTCCTACAATGAGCAGTTCTTC
CASSFSGVSYNEQFF
>-|TRBV11-2|TRBJ1-2|-
TGTGCCAGCAGCTCTACAGCTTACTATGGCTACACCTTC
CASSSTAYYGYTF
>-|TRBV7-6|TRBJ1-4|-
TGTGCCAGCAGCTTAGAACAGGGCAGTGCCGAAAAACTGTTTTTT
CASSLEQGSAEKLFF
>-|TRBV3-1/TRBV3-2|TRBJ1-2|TRBD1
TGTGCCAGCAGCCGGCGACAGGGAAATGGCTACACCTTC
CASSRRQGNGYTF
>-|TRBV5-1|TRBJ1-4|-
TGCGCCAGCAGCGGTCCGGACGCCGGGGATGAAAAACTGTTTTTT
CASSGPDAGDEKLFF
>-|TRBV9|TRBJ1-5|TRBD1
TGTGCCAGCAGCCCCCGTGGAGGGGCAGGGGGGCATCAGCCCCAGCATTTT
CASSPRGGAGGHQPQHF
>-|TRBV19|TRBJ1-2|TRBD1
TGTGCCAGTAGTACGACAGGGGGCGCTTATGGCTACACCTTC
CASSTTGGAYGYTF
>few|TRBV7-9|TRBJ2-1|-
TGTGCCAGCAGCTTAGACAGCTACAATGAGCAGTTCTTC
CASSLDSYNEQFF
>-|TRBV20-1|TRBJ2-7|-
TGCAGTGCTAGTGAAGCTGCTCTTTCCTACGAGCAGTACTTC
CSASEAALSYEQYF